Presented here are 25 T cell receptor beta chains from one specimen sequenced in a study of blood T cell repertoires in COVID-19. TCRdb keeps only in-frame clones here, not all; method: immunoSEQ multiplex PCR. The top ten clones hold roughly 3.2% of a sample with around 60,000 clones, approximately 86% of them seen once. Sequencing was done on a sample of peripheral blood. The receptors here all came from a man in his fifties or sixties with active COVID-19.

There are a few counts of this clone. The rearrangement joins TRBV2 to TRBJ1-5; a weak D match, TRBD1 (5 bases). The CDR3 sequence is 16 residues long. The germline V gene has CDR1 SNHLY and CDR2 FYNNEI. Trimming shortened V by 5 bases and J by 8 bases, and 22 bases separated the two germline ends. The CDR3 loop reads CASSPWDWESFKPQHF. The CDR3 DNA sequence: TGTGCCAGCAGTCCATGGGACTGGGAAAGTTTTAAGCCCCAGCATTTT.

V usage is TRBV7-2 and J usage is TRBJ1-6; D not certain. V shed 4 bases and J shed 7 bases, with 8 bases lying between them. The CDR3 runs to 13 residues. Germline V gene sequence: CDR1 SGHTA, CDR2 FQGNSA. The CDR3 DNA sequence: TGTGCCAGCAGCTCACTACCCAATTCACCCCTCCACTTT. This translates into CASSSLPNSPLHF.

The chain couples TRBV6-5 to TRBJ2-3; 10 bases agree with TRBD2. CDR1 MNHEY and CDR2 SVGAGI come from the germline V gene. Germline trimming cut 6 bases from V and 3 bases from J; bases unmatched to any gene: 3. The CDR3 is 14 residues long. The CDR3 DNA reads as TGTGCCAGCAGCCCAGCGGGGGGGACAGATACGCAGTATTTT. Protein sequence: CASSPAGGTDTQYF.

The gene calls are TRBV15 and TRBJ2-1; TRBD2 might be the D (5 bases). V dropped 2 bases and J dropped 7 bases, with 21 bases sitting between them. Germline-derived CDR1 and CDR2 are LNHNV and YYDKDF (reference sequence). This CDR3 is built from 17 residues. The CDR3 DNA reads TGTGCCACCAGCAGAACCCGAATGGACTGGAAGTATAATGAGCAGTTCTTC. It codes for CATSRTRMDWKYNEQFF.

The chain joins TRBV14 to TRBJ1-4; 8 nucleotides match TRBD1. The CDR3 is made up of 15 amino acids. V was clipped by 5 bases and J by 8 bases; unmatched bases: 10. Germline-derived CDR1 and CDR2 are SGHDN and FVKESK. CDR3 DNA: TGTGCCAGCAGCACCCGACAGGGGTATTGGGAAAAACTGTTTTTT. Translated: CASSTRQGYWEKLFF.

The chain carries TRBV2 and TRBJ2-1; TRBD2 is a possible D gene (7 bases). V was pared by 6 bases and J by 7 bases, with 19 bases between. The CDR3 extends over 15 amino acids. CDR1 SNHLY and CDR2 FYNNEI come from the germline V gene. As DNA, the CDR3 is TGTGCCAGCAGCAAAGAGGTGGGGGGGCGTAATGAGCAGTTCTTC. Protein sequence: CASSKEVGGRNEQFF.

This clone has a single count. The V and J genes are TRBV12-5 and TRBJ2-3; no clear D gene. The germline gives CDR1 LGHNT, CDR2 FRNRAP. CDR3 length: 12 residues. With 4 bases removed from V and 1 base from J, the gap between germline ends came to 3 bases. The chain's CDR3 is CASGSGTDTQYF. DNA of the CDR3: TGTGCTAGTGGTTCTGGCACAGATACGCAGTATTTT.

The chain combines TRBV18 with TRBJ1-1; perhaps TRBD1 as D (6 bases). V was clipped by 6 bases and J by 0 bases, with 17 bases between them. CDR1 is KGHSH and CDR2 is LQKENI in the germline V gene. The CDR3 contains 16 residues. CDR3: CASSVGGAGLNTEAFF. The DNA for the CDR3 is TGTGCCAGCTCCGTGGGGGGGGCTGGCTTGAACACTGAAGCTTTCTTT. Supplemented by reference TRBV18 and TRBJ1-1, the full variable domain reads NAGVMQNPRHLVRRRGQEARLRCSPMKGHSHVYWYRQLPEEGLKFMVYLQKENIIDESGMPKERFSAEFPKEGPSILRIQQVVRGDSAAYFCASSVGGAGLNTEAFFGQGTRLTVV.

The V and J genes are TRBV27 and TRBJ2-7; possible D gene TRBD1, 5 bases. The CDR3 length is 14 residues. Germline V gene sequence: CDR1 MNHEY, CDR2 SMNVEV (reference sequence). The V and J ends lost 5 bases and 0 bases respectively, with 11 bases between them. CDR3: CASSLGASSYEQYF. The CDR3, as DNA: TGTGCCAGCAGTCTAGGGGCCAGCTCCTACGAGCAGTACTTC.

The chain joins TRBV6-5 to TRBJ1-4; TRBD1 aligns across 7 bases. Germline-derived CDR1 and CDR2 are MNHEY and SVGAGI. Losses at the gene ends were 8 bases for V and 8 bases for J; bases not matched to a gene: 8. The CDR3 length is 13 residues. Here the CDR3 DNA reads TGTGCCAGCGTCGGTAGGGGGCCGGAAAAACTGTTTTTT. Amino acid sequence: CASVGRGPEKLFF.

The chain has TRBV18 and TRBJ2-7; 7 bases agree with TRBD1. V was clipped by 2 bases and J by 2 bases; unmatched bases: 3. CDR3 length: 14 residues. Germline lookup yields CDR1 KGHSH and CDR2 LQKENI. The CDR3 protein is CASSPRQGTYEQYF. The CDR3 nucleotides read TGTGCCAGCTCACCAAGACAGGGTACCTACGAGCAGTACTTC.

Written as DNA, the CDR3 is TGTGCCAGCAGTTTAAATAGGGGAGATACGCAGTATTTT. Amino acids: CASSLNRGDTQYF. V is TRBV12-3 or TRBV12-4 and J is TRBJ2-3; tentatively, D is TRBD1 (5 bases). Trimming took off 2 bases at V and 5 bases at J, with 8 bases between the two ends. The CDR3 has 13 residues.

The chain recombines TRBV3-1 (or the pseudogene TRBV3-2) with TRBJ2-4; 9 nucleotides align to TRBD2. Trimming cost V 3 bases and J 2 bases; bases outside gene matches: 11. Germline CDR1 LGHDT, CDR2 YNNKEL (reference sequence). CDR3 size: 18 residues. The CDR3 loop is CASSQLSLAGTTKNIQYF. For the CDR3, the DNA is TGTGCCAGCAGCCAGCTTTCCCTAGCGGGGACAACCAAAAACATTCAGTACTTC.

V and J are TRBV5-4 and TRBJ2-5, with 13 bases matching TRBD2. The V and J ends lost 4 bases and 5 bases, in that order; junction bases with no gene match: 5. The CDR3 is 15 amino acids. Looked up from germline, CDR1 is SGHNT and CDR2 is YYREEE (reference sequence). CDR3 sequence reads: CASSKGTSGVETQYF. The DNA of the CDR3 is TGTGCCAGCAGCAAGGGGACTAGCGGGGTGGAGACCCAGTACTTC.

The V call is TRBV7-6, the J call TRBJ1-1; D call uncertain. The CDR3 extends over 13 amino acids. Looked up from germline, CDR1 is SGHVS and CDR2 is FNYEAQ. Trimming took off 0 bases at V and 3 bases at J, with 5 bases between the two ends. CDR3 loop: CASSLAEDTEAFF. The CDR3 DNA sequence: TGTGCCAGCAGCTTAGCGGAGGACACTGAAGCTTTCTTT.

This clone was detected only a few times. This chain connects TRBV6-6 to TRBJ1-5, with D perhaps matching TRBD1 (5 bases). Between the trimmed V and J ends, which lost 2 bases and 4 bases, there was a span of 6 bases. The CDR3 totals 13 residues. From germline, CDR1 is MNHNY and CDR2 SVGAGI (reference sequence). CDR3: CASSYGGNQPQHF. CDR3 nucleotide sequence: TGTGCCAGCAGTTACGGGGGGAATCAGCCCCAGCATTTT.

This chain links TRBV7-9 with TRBJ1-4; TRBD1 agrees at 7 bases. CDR3 length: 14 residues. The V gene end was trimmed by 5 bases and the J gene end by 5 bases; junction bases not matched to a gene: 5. Germline V gives CDR1 SEHNR, CDR2 FQNEAQ (reference sequence). The CDR3 bases are TGTGCCAGCAGCCCGGGACAGCAAAATGAAAAACTGTTTTTT. It yields the protein CASSPGQQNEKLFF.

V gene TRBV4-3 combines with J gene TRBJ2-7, with no clear D. The CDR3 runs to 15 residues. Germline CDR1 is LGHNA and CDR2 is YSLEER. V was cut by 0 bases and J by 6 bases, with 15 bases left in between. CDR3 in amino acids: CASSQDSILVGEQYF. The CDR3 DNA follows: TGCGCCAGCAGCCAAGATAGTATTCTAGTTGGCGAGCAGTACTTC.

The chain couples TRBV3-1 (or the pseudogene TRBV3-2) to TRBJ2-1, with 11 bases matching TRBD2. In germline, CDR1 is LGHDT, CDR2 YNNKEL (reference sequence). The CDR3 length is 12 residues. Germline trimming cut 10 bases from V and 9 bases from J; bases unmatched to any gene: 5. CDR3 residues: CATDSGGGEQFF. In nucleotides, the CDR3 is TGTGCCACCGATAGCGGGGGGGGTGAGCAGTTCTTC.

V usage is TRBV4-2 and J usage is TRBJ2-5; D is possibly TRBD2 (5 bases). V lost 1 base and J 3 bases, leaving 9 bases between the germline ends. Germline lookup yields CDR1 LGHNA and CDR2 YNFKEQ. The CDR3 length is 14 residues. The DNA for the CDR3 is TGTGCCAGCAGCCAAGGGGTGAGGGAAGAGACCCAGTACTTC. This translates into CASSQGVREETQYF.

This clone was recorded once. This sequence joins TRBV11-2 and TRBJ2-1, with TRBD1 identical over 8 bases. Trimming removed 5 bases from V and 3 bases from J; junction bases left unmatched: 9. Germline V gene data show CDR1 as SGHAT and CDR2 as FQNNGV. The CDR3 has 16 residues. Written as DNA, the CDR3 is TGTGCCAGCAGCCGTTCGGGGACAGGTCTCTACAATGAGCAGTTCTTC. The encoded protein is CASSRSGTGLYNEQFF.

The V gene is TRBV4-1, the J gene TRBJ1-2; D call uncertain. The CDR3 has 15 amino acids. Trimming cost V 0 bases and J 2 bases, with 10 bases left between them. Per the germline V gene, CDR1 is MGHRA and CDR2 is YSYEKL. The CDR3 region has the DNA TGCGCCAGCAGCCAAGAATACCAGGAAAACTATGGCTACACCTTC. Translating it yields CASSQEYQENYGYTF.

This chain uses TRBV9 with TRBJ2-1; D is possibly TRBD1 (5 bases). The germline V gene has CDR1 SGDLS and CDR2 YYNGEE. This CDR3 region has 13 residues. V gave up 3 bases and J gave up 3 bases, with 7 bases separating them. CDR3 coding DNA: TGTGCCAGCAGCGAGGACATCTACAATGAGCAGTTCTTC. Translation: CASSEDIYNEQFF.

The rearrangement links TRBV5-6 to TRBJ2-3; 8 bases agree with TRBD1. J gave up 1 base and V 3 bases, and 4 bases lay outside the gene matches. Germline V lookup: CDR1 SGHDT, CDR2 YYEEEE. The CDR3 contains 15 residues. CDR3 sequence (DNA): TGTGCCAGCAGCTCACCGGGACAGGGCACAGATACGCAGTATTTT. Protein product: CASSSPGQGTDTQYF.

The CDR3 coding sequence is TGTGCCAGCAGCCAACTCGGGGGGGCACGGACAGATACGCAGTATTTT. This gives the protein CASSQLGGARTDTQYF. The chain couples TRBV3-1 (or the pseudogene TRBV3-2) to TRBJ2-3; 8 bases are shared with TRBD2. Unmatched junction bases numbered 7, after V lost 2 bases and J lost 3 bases. The CDR3 contains 16 residues. Looked up from germline, CDR1 is LGHDT and CDR2 is YNNKEL (reference sequence).